This paragraph covers one T cell receptor (beta chain) sequence. Authors' methods: From reference gene primer amplification, estimates of nucleated cell counts were derived. The data were produced by immunoSEQ multiplex PCR, yet TCRdb's version contains in-frame clones alone and is incomplete. V and J calls and clone size are as listed in that table; D and trimming were resolved from the DNA. The sample consists of about 46,000 clones, around 85% of them appearing once. The sample comes from a study of blood T cell repertoires in COVID-19. Study-level background: The origin of the acute and convalescent COVID-19 samples was the United States, Italy and Spain. Nucleic acid was either cDNA or gDNA, and it came from T cells, B-cell-depleted T cells, or PBMCs.

CDR1 LNHDA and CDR2 SQIVND come from the germline V gene (reference sequence). The CDR3 consists of 14 residues. The V end was cut by 5 bases, the J end by 1 base, with 11 bases between. The sequencing sample was made of peripheral blood. This chain joins TRBV19 and TRBJ1-1; D call uncertain. This clonotype was sampled from a human donor in a cohort sampled during active COVID-19. The donor label of this sample is uncertain. CDR3 nucleotide sequence: TGTGCCAGTAGTGTTGACACTCCGAACACTGAAGCTTTCTTT. This encodes CASSVDTPNTEAFF.